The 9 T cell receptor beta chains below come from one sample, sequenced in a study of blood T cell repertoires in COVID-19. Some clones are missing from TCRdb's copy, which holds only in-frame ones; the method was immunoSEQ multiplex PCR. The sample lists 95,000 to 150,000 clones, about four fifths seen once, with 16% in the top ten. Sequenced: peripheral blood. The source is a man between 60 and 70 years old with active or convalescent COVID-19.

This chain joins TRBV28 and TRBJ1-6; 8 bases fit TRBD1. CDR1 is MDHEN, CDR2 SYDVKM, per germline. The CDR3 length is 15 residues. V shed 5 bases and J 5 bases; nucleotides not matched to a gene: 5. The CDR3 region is CASSRSGGDNSPLHF. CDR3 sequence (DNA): TGTGCCAGCAGTCGGTCAGGGGGCGATAATTCACCCCTCCACTTT.

DNA of the CDR3: TGTGCCAGCAGCCTCCCCCGGGAGTTTACCGGGGAGCTGTTTTTT. Protein: CASSLPREFTGELFF. The chain joins TRBV7-8 to TRBJ2-2, with D perhaps matching TRBD2 (6 bases). The CDR3 extends over 15 amino acids. The V and J ends lost 5 bases and 5 bases respectively, with 15 bases between them. The V gene's germline CDR1 is SGHVS and CDR2 FQNEAQ.

The CDR3 region has the DNA TGTGCCATCAGAGGGGACAGGGGGAATCAGCCCCAGCATTTT. Translated, it gives CAIRGDRGNQPQHF. V and J are TRBV10-3 and TRBJ1-5; 11 bases align to TRBD1. Germline assignment: CDR1 ENHRY and CDR2 SYGVKD. The J segment lost 4 bases and the V segment lost 6 bases, leaving 2 bases of the junction unmatched. The CDR3 length is 14 residues.

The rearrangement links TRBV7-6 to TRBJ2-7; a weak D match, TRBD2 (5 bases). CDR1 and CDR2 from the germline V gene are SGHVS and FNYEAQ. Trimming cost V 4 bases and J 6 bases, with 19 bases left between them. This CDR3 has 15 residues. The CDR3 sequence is CASSSRSDGGGEQYF. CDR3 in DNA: TGTGCCAGCAGCTCCAGAAGCGACGGAGGAGGCGAGCAGTACTTC.

Here the CDR3 reads CASSVGTAYEQYF. In nucleotides, the CDR3 is TGCGCCAGCAGCGTTGGGACAGCCTACGAGCAGTACTTC. This chain connects TRBV5-1 to TRBJ2-7; 7 nucleotides align to TRBD1. The CDR3 has 13 amino acids. The J segment lost 2 bases and the V segment lost 4 bases, leaving 3 bases of the junction unmatched. Germline loops: CDR1 SGHRS, CDR2 YFSETQ. Supplemented by reference TRBV5-1 and TRBJ2-7, the full variable domain reads KAGVTQTPRYLIKTRGQQVTLSCSPISGHRSVSWYQQTPGQGLQFLFEYFSETQRNKGNFPGRFSGRQFSNSRSEMNVSTLELGDSALYLCASSVGTAYEQYFGPGTRLTVT.

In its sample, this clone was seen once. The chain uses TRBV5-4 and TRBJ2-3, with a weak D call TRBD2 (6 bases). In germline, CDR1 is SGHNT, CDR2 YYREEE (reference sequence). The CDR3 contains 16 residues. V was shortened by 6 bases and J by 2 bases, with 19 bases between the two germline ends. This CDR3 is CASTLEGPQLTDTQYF. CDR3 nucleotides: TGTGCCAGCACCCTGGAGGGCCCCCAACTCACAGATACGCAGTATTTT.

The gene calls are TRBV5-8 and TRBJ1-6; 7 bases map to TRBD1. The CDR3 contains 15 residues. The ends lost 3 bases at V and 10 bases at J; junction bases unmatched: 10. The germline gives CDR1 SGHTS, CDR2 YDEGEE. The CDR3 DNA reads TGTGCCAGCAGCTCGGACAGGTCGAGAGACTCACCCCTCCACTTT. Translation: CASSSDRSRDSPLHF. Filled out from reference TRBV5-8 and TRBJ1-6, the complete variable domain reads EAGVTQSPTHLIKTRGQQATLRCSPISGHTSVYWYQQALGLGLQFLLWYDEGEERNRGNFPPRFSGRQFPNYSSELNVNALELEDSALYLCASSSDRSRDSPLHFGNGTRLTVT.

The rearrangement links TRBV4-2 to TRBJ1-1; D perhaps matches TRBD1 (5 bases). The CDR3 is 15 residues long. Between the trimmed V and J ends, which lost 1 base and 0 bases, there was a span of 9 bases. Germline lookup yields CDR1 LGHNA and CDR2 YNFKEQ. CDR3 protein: CASSQGGVMNTEAFF. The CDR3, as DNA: TGTGCCAGCAGCCAAGGGGGGGTCATGAACACTGAAGCTTTCTTT.

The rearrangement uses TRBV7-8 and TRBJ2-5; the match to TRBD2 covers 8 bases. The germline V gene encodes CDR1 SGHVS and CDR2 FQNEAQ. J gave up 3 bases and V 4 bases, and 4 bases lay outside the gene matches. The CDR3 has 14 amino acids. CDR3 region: CASSSSGSKETQYF. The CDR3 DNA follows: TGTGCCAGCAGCTCCAGCGGGAGTAAAGAGACCCAGTACTTC. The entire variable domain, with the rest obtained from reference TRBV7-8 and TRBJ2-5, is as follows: GAGVSQSPRYKVAKRGQDVALRCDPISGHVSLFWYQQALGQGPEFLTYFQNEAQLDKSGLPSDRFFAERPEGSVSTLKIQRTQQEDSAVYLCASSSSGSKETQYFGPGTRLLVL.